The T cell receptor (beta chain) under discussion was sequenced for a study of radiotherapy plus CTLA-4 blockade in lung cancer. Trimming stripped 7 bases from V and 3 bases from J, with 12 bases between. Germline V gene sequence: CDR1 SGHDT, CDR2 YYEEEE. This CDR3 has 13 amino acids. Only a few counts were recorded for this clone. Measured with immunoSEQ multiplex PCR; TCRdb has only the in-frame clones, and not every one. Seen here are about 40,000 clones, about 77% observed once, and the top ten hold 9.5% to 10%. Source: peripheral blood, taken from a patient treated with radiotherapy plus ipilimumab. This receptor was taken from a human donor with non-small cell lung cancer who had stable disease on radiotherapy plus ipilimumab. The V and J genes are TRBV5-6 and TRBJ2-3; D is uncertain. The CDR3 DNA reads as TGTGCCAGCGAAGCTTCCGGGACAGATACGCAGTATTTT. Translation: CASEASGTDTQYF.